Sequencing of this TCR beta chain was carried out in a study of spatial heterogeneity in lung cancer. Notes on the study in general: The study found that ubiquitous and regional expanded TCR counts tracked ubiquitous and regional nonsynonymous mutations, respectively. How many expanded intratumoral alpha and beta TCRs were present tracked the tumor mutation count, which was a count of nonsynonymous mutations.

This clonotype was seen repeatedly, ten times or more. What it binds is unknown. Time point meaning: sample taken at primary tumor resection. Samples came from roughly 72 TRACERx patients with untreated early-stage lung cancer. TCRdb reprocessed the 5' RACE reads via MiXCR and lists one record per CDR3 protein. The sample lists 13,000 or so distinct CDR3 sequences; 3.5% to 4.5% were seen once. V was trimmed by 5 bases and J by 0 bases, leaving 11 bases between them. The CDR3 runs to 15 residues. Germline V gene sequence: CDR1 SGHDN, CDR2 FVKESK. The chain uses TRBV14 and TRBJ2-1, with D maybe TRBD2 (6 bases). The receptor was derived from a male donor with early-stage non-small cell lung cancer. The material was lung tumor tissue, obtained at surgery. CDR3 sequence (DNA): TGTGCCAGCAGCTTGTCTAGCGTCTCCTACAATGAGCAGTTCTTC. Translating it yields CASSLSSVSYNEQFF.